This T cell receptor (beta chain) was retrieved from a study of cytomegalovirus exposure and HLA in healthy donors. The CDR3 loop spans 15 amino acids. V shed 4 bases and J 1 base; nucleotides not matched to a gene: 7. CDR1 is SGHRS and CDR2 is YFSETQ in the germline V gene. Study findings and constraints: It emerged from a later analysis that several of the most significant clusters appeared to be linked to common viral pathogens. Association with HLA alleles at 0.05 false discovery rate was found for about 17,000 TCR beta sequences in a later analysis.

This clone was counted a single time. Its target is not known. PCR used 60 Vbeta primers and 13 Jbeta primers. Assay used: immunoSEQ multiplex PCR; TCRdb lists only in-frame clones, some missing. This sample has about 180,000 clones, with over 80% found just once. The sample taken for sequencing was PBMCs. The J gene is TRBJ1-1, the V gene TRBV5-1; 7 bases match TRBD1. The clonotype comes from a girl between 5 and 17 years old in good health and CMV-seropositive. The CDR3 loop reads CASSLQGRENTEAFF. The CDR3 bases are TGCGCCAGCAGCCTACAGGGGAGAGAGAACACTGAAGCTTTCTTT.